The clone carrying this T cell receptor beta chain was detected only a few times. Its matching antigen is unknown. This sample stems from a study of cytomegalovirus exposure and HLA in healthy donors. Study information: There were about 85 million unique TCRs (from HLA-typed donors) in an early data release. Study-level points and caveats: Sequencing likely produced, as an artifact, a cluster of highly shared sequence variants.

Looked up from germline, CDR1 is SGHNT and CDR2 is YYREEE (reference sequence). The V gene lost 4 bases and the J gene lost 1 base, with 18 bases spanning the gap. This CDR3 has 17 residues. It was with 60 Vbeta and 13 Jbeta primers that the PCR ran. Some clones are missing from TCRdb's copy, which holds only in-frame ones; the method was immunoSEQ multiplex PCR. The repertoire has approximately 150,000 clones, roughly 88% of them found once; the top ten carry 0.5% to 0.65%. The rearrangement links TRBV5-4 to TRBJ2-1; tentatively, D is TRBD1 (6 bases). The source material was PBMCs. The clonotype comes from a woman aged 40 to 50 in good health and CMV-seronegative. The DNA for the CDR3 is TGTGCCAGCAGCCAGGACAGAGCCTACCAATCCTACAATGAGCAGTTCTTC. It translates to CASSQDRAYQSYNEQFF. Supplemented by reference TRBV5-4 and TRBJ2-1, the full variable domain reads ETGVTQSPTHLIKTRGQQVTLRCSSQSGHNTVSWYQQALGQGPQFIFQYYREEENGRGNFPPRFSGLQFPNYSSELNVNALELDDSALYLCASSQDRAYQSYNEQFFGPGTRLTVL.